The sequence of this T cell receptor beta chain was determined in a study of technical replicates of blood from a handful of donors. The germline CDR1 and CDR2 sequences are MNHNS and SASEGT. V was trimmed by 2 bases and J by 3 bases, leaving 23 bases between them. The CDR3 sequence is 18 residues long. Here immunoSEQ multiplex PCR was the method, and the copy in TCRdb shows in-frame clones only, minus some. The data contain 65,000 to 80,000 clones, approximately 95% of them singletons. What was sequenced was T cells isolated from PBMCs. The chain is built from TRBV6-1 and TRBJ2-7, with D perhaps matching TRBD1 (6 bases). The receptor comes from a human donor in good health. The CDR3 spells CASSEREPAEGVGYEQYF. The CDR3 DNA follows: TGTGCCAGCAGTGAACGGGAACCCGCAGAGGGGGTAGGCTACGAGCAGTACTTC.